One sample yielded the 29 T cell receptor beta chains listed below, sequenced in a study of blood T cell repertoires in COVID-19 (dated by TCRdb to between 2020 and 2021). Library generation was performed with the immunoSEQ multiplex PCR assay. TCRdb stores this immuneACCESS table with in-frame sequences only. Part of the clones is absent; in the studies checked, under half of the shortfall reflects unresolved V genes, and no reason is known for the rest. A total of nearly 90,000 clones appear in this sample, 90% of them only once. Roughly 7% of the sample goes to the ten largest clones. Sequencing was carried out using peripheral blood. The receptors shown here come from a man between 18 and 35 years old with COVID-19, enrolled during active disease.

The chain employs TRBV11-2 and TRBJ2-3, with TRBD2 matching over 11 bases. Germline trimming cut 1 base from V and 6 bases from J; bases unmatched to any gene: 9. Germline V gene lookup returns CDR1 SGHAT and CDR2 FQNNGV. The CDR3 totals 17 residues. This chain's CDR3 is CASSLGLAGGTGDTQYF. The CDR3 coding sequence is TGTGCCAGCAGCTTAGGGCTAGCGGGAGGAACGGGGGATACGCAGTATTTT.

This chain links TRBV9 with TRBJ2-7; 11 bases are a match to TRBD2. J gave up 4 bases and V 0 bases, and 0 bases lay outside the gene matches. The CDR3 contains 14 residues. Germline loops: CDR1 SGDLS, CDR2 YYNGEE. The CDR3 nucleotides are TGTGCCAGCAGCGTAGCTAGCGGGGGGTACGAGCAGTACTTC. This sequence encodes CASSVASGGYEQYF.

This chain links TRBV30 with TRBJ1-1; D is unresolved. Germline values: CDR1 GTSNPN, CDR2 SVGIG (reference sequence). V was cut by 2 bases and J by 5 bases, with 12 bases left in between. The CDR3 is 13 amino acids. The CDR3 coding sequence is TGTGCCTGGAGTAAGGGAGGTGGTACTGAAGCTTTCTTT. This sequence encodes CAWSKGGGTEAFF.

The chain uses TRBV12-3 or TRBV12-4 and TRBJ2-7, with TRBD1 matching over 8 bases. CDR3 length: 12 residues. The junction had 9 bases not matched to a gene; V was cut back by 10 bases and J by 7 bases. The CDR3 DNA is TGTGCCACTCCGGGACAGGATTATGAGCAGTACTTC. This translates into CATPGQDYEQYF.

This rearrangement joins TRBV5-4 to TRBJ1-2; D uncertain. Per germline, CDR1 SGHNT and CDR2 YYREEE (reference sequence). Between the trimmed V and J ends, which lost 0 bases and 6 bases, there was a span of 9 bases. The CDR3 totals 13 residues. The CDR3 here is CASSLASVDGYTF. The CDR3 DNA follows: TGTGCCAGCAGCTTGGCGTCGGTGGATGGCTACACCTTC.

This clone was seen more than once but under ten times. CDR3 sequence reads: CATSAPSGSSYNEQFF. The CDR3 DNA sequence: TGTGCCACCAGTGCTCCAAGCGGGAGCTCCTACAATGAGCAGTTCTTC. This sequence joins TRBV24-1 and TRBJ2-1; TRBD2 matches 8 bases. Germline V gene lookup returns CDR1 KGHDR and CDR2 SFDVKD. CDR3 length: 16 residues. V dropped 5 bases and J dropped 0; count of bases not matched to a gene: 5.

The genes are TRBV19 and TRBJ2-7, with 8 bases fitting TRBD1. The germline V gene has CDR1 LNHDA and CDR2 SQIVND (reference sequence). This CDR3 comprises 14 residues. Germline trimming cut 6 bases from V and 1 base from J; bases unmatched to any gene: 5. The CDR3 region has the DNA TGTGCCAGTAGACCCGGGACAGGATCCTACGAGCAGTACTTC. Protein sequence: CASRPGTGSYEQYF.

Here the CDR3 DNA reads TGCGCCAGCAGCCAACGTCGACTAGAGAACACCGGGGAGCTGTTTTTT. Amino acid sequence: CASSQRRLENTGELFF. The chain uses TRBV4-1 and TRBJ2-2; D may be TRBD2 (6 bases). V was cut by 2 bases and J by 1 base, with 11 bases left in between. Per germline, CDR1 MGHRA and CDR2 YSYEKL. This CDR3 comprises 16 residues.

This rearrangement joins TRBV7-2 to TRBJ2-1; 10 nucleotides agree with TRBD2. The CDR3 contains 15 residues. CDR1 and CDR2 from the germline V gene are SGHTA and FQGNSA. Trimming at V came to 9 bases and at J to 1 base, leaving 6 bases not matched to a gene. DNA for the CDR3: TGTGCCAGTGCATGGACTAGCGGTTCCTACAATGAGCAGTTCTTC. It yields the protein CASAWTSGSYNEQFF.

V and J are TRBV6-6 and TRBJ2-1, with D possibly being TRBD2 (6 bases). The V and J ends lost 5 bases and 5 bases respectively, with 16 bases between them. The CDR3 has 15 residues. The germline CDR1 and CDR2 sequences are MNHNY and SVGAGI (reference sequence). The CDR3 DNA reads as TGTGCCAGCAGTCCCGAGACTAGGCGGGACAATGAGCAGTTCTTC. As protein: CASSPETRRDNEQFF.

This sequence joins TRBV7-2 and TRBJ1-6; D perhaps matches TRBD1 (5 bases). Deletions cut 2 bases from V and 7 bases from J, with 12 bases between. The CDR3 loop spans 15 amino acids. Per the germline V gene, CDR1 is SGHTA and CDR2 is FQGNSA. CDR3 in DNA: TGTGCCAGCAGCTTAAGGCAGGGCTTCAATTCACCCCTCCACTTT. It translates to CASSLRQGFNSPLHF.

The chain is built from TRBV5-1 and TRBJ1-2; D unresolved. The V end lost 5 bases, the J end lost 3 bases, and 14 bases lay between the germline ends. The germline gives CDR1 SGHRS, CDR2 YFSETQ. The CDR3 is made up of 14 amino acids. CDR3 sequence: CASSSRGVDYGYTF. The CDR3 DNA reads as TGCGCCAGCAGTTCCCGAGGAGTTGACTATGGCTACACCTTC.

V gene TRBV28 combines with J gene TRBJ2-1, with D perhaps matching TRBD2 (5 bases). The CDR3 runs 16 residues. Between the trimmed V and J ends, which lost 6 bases and 2 bases, there was a span of 17 bases. Germline V lookup: CDR1 MDHEN, CDR2 SYDVKM. CDR3 protein: CASRRTAGITYNEQFF. CDR3 DNA sequence: TGTGCCAGCAGACGCACGGCGGGTATAACCTACAATGAGCAGTTCTTC.

The CDR3 coding sequence is TGTGCCAGCAGTGTGGGCGGGGGCTACGAGCAGTACTTC. Translating gives CASSVGGGYEQYF. This chain links TRBV25-1 with TRBJ2-7; 7 bases map to TRBD2. This CDR3 is built from 13 residues. Germline CDR1 and CDR2: MGHDK and SYGVNS. V dropped 4 bases and J dropped 3; count of bases not matched to a gene: 3.

The genes are TRBV28 and TRBJ2-3; 13 bases match TRBD2. Germline values: CDR1 MDHEN, CDR2 SYDVKM. V trimming: 6 bases; J trimming: 3 bases; junction bases outside the gene matches: 9. The CDR3 is 17 amino acids. The CDR3 DNA reads TGTGCCAGCAGCCTTTGGACTAGCGGGAGCGTGACAGATACGCAGTATTTT. This encodes CASSLWTSGSVTDTQYF.

This chain links TRBV10-3 with TRBJ1-5; a possible D gene is TRBD1 (5 bases). Per germline, CDR1 ENHRY and CDR2 SYGVKD. There are 14 residues in the CDR3. V gave up 3 bases and J gave up 2 bases, with 8 bases separating them. The CDR3 protein is CAISDRVGNQPQHF. The CDR3 coding sequence is TGTGCCATCAGTGACAGGGTAGGCAATCAGCCCCAGCATTTT.

The chain uses TRBV9 and TRBJ2-1; TRBD1 agrees at 7 bases. Germline CDR1 SGDLS, CDR2 YYNGEE. Trimming removed 0 bases from V and 9 bases from J; junction bases left unmatched: 6. This CDR3 contains 14 residues. CDR3 coding DNA: TGTGCCAGCAGCGTAGCTGACAGGGTGACTGAGCAGTTCTTC. Amino acids: CASSVADRVTEQFF.

This clone was observed a handful of times. This chain joins TRBV7-8 and TRBJ2-2, with D perhaps matching TRBD1 (6 bases). This CDR3 is 14 amino acids long. V was shortened by 1 base and J by 7 bases, with 10 bases between the two germline ends. CDR1 is SGHVS and CDR2 is FQNEAQ in the germline V gene. CDR3 coding DNA: TGTGCCAGCAGCTTAGACAGGGTTATCGGGGAGCTGTTTTTT. Protein sequence: CASSLDRVIGELFF.

The chain couples TRBV19 to TRBJ1-5; 8 bases are shared with TRBD1. The V and J ends lost 2 bases and 3 bases, in that order; junction bases with no gene match: 6. The CDR3 runs to 16 residues. Germline CDR1 reads LNHDA; CDR2 reads SQIVND (reference sequence). CDR3 loop: CASSIYRGALNQPQHF. In DNA, the CDR3 is TGTGCCAGTAGTATATACAGGGGGGCCCTCAATCAGCCCCAGCATTTT.

This clone was seen once. This chain joins TRBV19 and TRBJ1-1; TRBD1 matches at 7 bases. This CDR3 is 14 amino acids long. The V gene end was trimmed by 3 bases and the J gene end by 2 bases; junction bases not matched to a gene: 3. The germline CDR1 and CDR2 sequences are LNHDA and SQIVND (reference sequence). CDR3 amino acids: CASSMGTANTEAFF. CDR3 nucleotide sequence: TGTGCCAGTAGTATGGGGACAGCCAACACTGAAGCTTTCTTT.

The chain carries TRBV9 and TRBJ2-1; 12 positions agree with TRBD2. This CDR3 comprises 16 residues. V lost 4 bases to trimming and J lost 8 bases; unmatched junction nucleotides: 10. The germline CDR1 and CDR2 sequences are SGDLS and YYNGEE. CDR3 region: CASSPPTSGRRDEQFF. In DNA form, the CDR3 reads TGTGCCAGCAGCCCTCCGACTAGCGGGAGACGGGATGAGCAGTTCTTC.

The rearrangement links TRBV4-3 to TRBJ2-1; D gene uncertain. CDR1 and CDR2 from the germline V gene are LGHNA and YSLEER. V was clipped by 4 bases and J by 6 bases, with 10 bases between them. The CDR3 length is 13 residues. The CDR3 loop reads CASSPTESNEQFF. The CDR3 coding sequence is TGCGCCAGCAGCCCAACAGAAAGCAATGAGCAGTTCTTC.

The rearrangement uses TRBV5-6 and TRBJ2-7, with D possibly being TRBD1 (6 bases). V was trimmed by 4 bases and J by 7 bases, leaving 21 bases between them. This CDR3 contains 15 residues. The germline gives CDR1 SGHDT, CDR2 YYEEEE. The CDR3 region is CASSSPPDRKREQYF. Here the CDR3 DNA reads TGTGCCAGCAGCAGCCCCCCAGACAGGAAAAGAGAGCAGTACTTC.

The CDR3 DNA follows: TGTGCCAGCAGCTTAGAAAGGGGTACGAATGAGCAGTTCTTC. Protein product: CASSLERGTNEQFF. The V and J genes are TRBV7-9 and TRBJ2-1; D is perhaps TRBD1 (5 bases). The CDR3 runs to 14 residues. Germline V gene lookup returns CDR1 SEHNR and CDR2 FQNEAQ (reference sequence). Between the trimmed V and J ends, which lost 1 base and 7 bases, there was a span of 11 bases.

The V gene is TRBV29-1, the J gene TRBJ2-1, with 12 bases lining up with TRBD2. J was trimmed by 1 base and V by 7 bases; bases with no gene match: 5. Germline CDR1 reads SQVTM; CDR2 reads ANQGSEA. The length of the CDR3 is 15 residues. The DNA of the CDR3 is TGCAGCGCCTTAACTAGCGGGAGGTCCTACAATGAGCAGTTCTTC. Residues: CSALTSGRSYNEQFF.

The table lists this clone with a few counts. The chain combines TRBV27 with TRBJ2-1; the match to TRBD2 covers 9 bases. The CDR3 is 14 residues long. After removal of 3 bases from V and 7 bases from J, the junction contained 4 bases not matched to a gene. Germline CDR1 is MNHEY and CDR2 is SMNVEV (reference sequence). CDR3: CASSFSGSLNEQFF. CDR3 DNA: TGTGCCAGCAGTTTTAGCGGGAGCCTGAATGAGCAGTTCTTC.

The chain combines TRBV24-1 with TRBJ2-3; 9 positions match TRBD2. Germline V gene lookup returns CDR1 KGHDR and CDR2 SFDVKD. V lost 1 base, J lost 8 bases, and 6 bases stayed unmatched. This CDR3 region has 15 residues. CDR3 sequence reads: CATSDFRGRASTQYF. DNA of the CDR3: TGTGCCACCAGTGATTTTCGCGGGAGGGCTAGTACGCAGTATTTT.

For the CDR3, the DNA is TGTGCCAGCAGTAAACGGACAGGGGCCTTTGGAGGGCAGCCCCAGCATTTT. Amino acids: CASSKRTGAFGGQPQHF. The gene calls are TRBV6-2 or TRBV6-3 and TRBJ1-5; TRBD1 matches at 9 bases. The CDR3 consists of 17 residues. The germline V gene encodes CDR1 MNHEY and CDR2 SVGEGT. V lost 5 bases to trimming and J lost 7 bases; unmatched junction nucleotides: 15.

The rearrangement joins TRBV28 to TRBJ2-2, with 12 bases matching TRBD2. J was trimmed by 6 bases and V by 5 bases; bases with no gene match: 7. Germline CDR1 reads MDHEN; CDR2 reads SYDVKM. CDR3 length: 16 amino acids. CDR3 amino acids: CASSQSSGRAPGELFF. The CDR3 coding sequence is TGTGCCAGCAGTCAATCTAGCGGGAGGGCCCCCGGGGAGCTGTTTTTT.